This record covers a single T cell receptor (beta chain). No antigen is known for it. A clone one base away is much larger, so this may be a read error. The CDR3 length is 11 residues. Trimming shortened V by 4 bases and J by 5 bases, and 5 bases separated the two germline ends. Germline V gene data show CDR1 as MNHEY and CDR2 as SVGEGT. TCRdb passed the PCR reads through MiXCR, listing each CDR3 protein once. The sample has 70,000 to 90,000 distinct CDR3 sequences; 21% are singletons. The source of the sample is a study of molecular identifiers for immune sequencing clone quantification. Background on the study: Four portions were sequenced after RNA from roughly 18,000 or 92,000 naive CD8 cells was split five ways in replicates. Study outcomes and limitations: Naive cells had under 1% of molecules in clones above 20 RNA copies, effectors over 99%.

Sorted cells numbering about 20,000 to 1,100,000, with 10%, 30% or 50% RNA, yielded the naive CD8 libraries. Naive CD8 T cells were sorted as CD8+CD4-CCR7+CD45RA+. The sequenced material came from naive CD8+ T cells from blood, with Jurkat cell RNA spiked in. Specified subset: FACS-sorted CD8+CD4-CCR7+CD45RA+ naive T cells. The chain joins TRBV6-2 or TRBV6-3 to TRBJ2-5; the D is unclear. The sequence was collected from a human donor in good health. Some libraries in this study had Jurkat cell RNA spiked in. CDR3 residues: CASSCPETQYF. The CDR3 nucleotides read TGTGCCAGCAGTTGCCCGGAGACCCAGTACTTC.